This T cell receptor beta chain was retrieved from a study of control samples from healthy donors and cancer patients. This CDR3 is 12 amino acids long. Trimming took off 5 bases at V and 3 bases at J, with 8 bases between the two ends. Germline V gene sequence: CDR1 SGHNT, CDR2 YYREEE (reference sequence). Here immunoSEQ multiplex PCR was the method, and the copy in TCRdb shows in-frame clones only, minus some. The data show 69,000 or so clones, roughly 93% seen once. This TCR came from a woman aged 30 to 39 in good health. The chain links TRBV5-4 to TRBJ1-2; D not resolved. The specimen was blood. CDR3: CASRQKDYGYTF. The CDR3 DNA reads TGTGCCAGCAGGCAAAAGGACTATGGCTACACCTTC.